The next 19 T cell receptor beta chains were all read from a single sample in a study of beta chain features in type 1 diabetes. Study-wide findings and caveats: Researchers report that Type 1 diabetes patients had moderately but significantly shorter TCRB CDR3s across all four CD4+ subsets.

The sequenced template was cDNA made from the entire isolated RNA. Profiling relied on immunoSEQ multiplex PCR, and the TCRdb table lists in-frame clones only, not all of them. The table shows 100,000 to 150,000 clones, with around a sixth occurring only once. Their antigen targets remain unknown. Sequences were obtained from central memory CD4+ T cells from blood. The receptors stem from a man aged 18 to 30 with type 1 diabetes.

The V gene is TRBV7-9, the J gene TRBJ2-1; D remains ambiguous. V was shortened by 5 bases and J by 5 bases, with 10 bases between the two germline ends. The CDR3 covers 13 residues. Looked up from germline, CDR1 is SEHNR and CDR2 is FQNEAQ (reference sequence). CDR3 bases: TGTGCCAGCAGCCGGTTCGCGAACAATGAGCAGTTCTTC. Translation gives CASSRFANNEQFF.

A few counts support this clone. The chain combines TRBV30 with TRBJ2-3, with 9 bases that match TRBD1. This CDR3 is built from 13 residues. The germline CDR1 and CDR2 sequences are GTSNPN and SVGIG (reference sequence). With 5 bases clipped from V and 2 bases from J, the junction kept 2 bases outside the gene matches. The CDR3 DNA sequence: TGTGCCTGGGGACAGGGGAACACAGATACGCAGTATTTT. This gives the protein CAWGQGNTDTQYF.

This clone was seen a few times. The chain carries TRBV30 and TRBJ1-1; D is unresolved. V was cut by 5 bases and J by 5 bases, with 12 bases left in between. This CDR3 comprises 12 residues. Germline V gene sequence: CDR1 GTSNPN, CDR2 SVGIG (reference sequence). The CDR3 reads CAWGPWGTEAFF. DNA of the CDR3: TGTGCCTGGGGGCCGTGGGGAACTGAAGCTTTCTTT.

The table lists this clone with a few counts. The chain links TRBV18 to TRBJ2-7, with D possibly being TRBD1 or TRBD2 (5 bases each). V was shortened by 5 bases and J by 3 bases, with 23 bases between the two germline ends. This CDR3 comprises 17 residues. CDR1 is KGHSH, CDR2 LQKENI, per germline. CDR3 in amino acids: CASSSLGPGDGGYEQYF. CDR3 in DNA: TGTGCCAGCTCATCCTTAGGACCCGGGGACGGAGGCTACGAGCAGTACTTC.

The sample holds a few counts of this clone. The chain joins TRBV29-1 to TRBJ1-2, with D possibly matching TRBD1 (6 bases). Germline loops: CDR1 SQVTM, CDR2 ANQGSEA. V was pared by 5 bases and J by 5 bases, with 9 bases between. The CDR3 sequence is 11 residues long. CDR3 protein: CSVSTGYGYTF. The CDR3 DNA is TGCAGCGTTAGTACAGGGTATGGCTACACCTTC.

The rearrangement links TRBV30 to TRBJ1-4; maybe TRBD1 (5 bases). This CDR3 has 13 residues. Germline loops: CDR1 GTSNPN, CDR2 SVGIG (reference sequence). The V and J ends lost 2 bases and 5 bases respectively, with 9 bases between them. This CDR3 is CAWSTRENEKLFF. For the CDR3, the DNA is TGTGCCTGGAGTACCAGGGAAAATGAAAAACTGTTTTTT.

This clone came up a few times. The V gene is TRBV7-2, the J gene TRBJ2-5; D may be TRBD1 (6 bases). The CDR3 extends over 14 amino acids. V gave up 2 bases and J gave up 2 bases, with 9 bases separating them. The germline gives CDR1 SGHTA, CDR2 FQGNSA. The CDR3 loop reads CASSLRGQQETQYF. The CDR3 coding sequence is TGTGCCAGCAGCTTAAGAGGACAGCAAGAGACCCAGTACTTC.

This clone was counted between two and nine times. Other nucleotide sequences from this sample produce the same CDR3. This chain joins TRBV30 and TRBJ2-2; D possibly uses TRBD1 or TRBD2 (5 bases each). The germline V and J ends were trimmed by 1 base and 0 bases, with 9 bases remaining between them. Germline V lookup: CDR1 GTSNPN, CDR2 SVGIG (reference sequence). The CDR3 runs to 15 residues. CDR3 protein: CAWSALGANTGELFF. DNA for the CDR3: TGTGCCTGGAGTGCGCTGGGGGCGAACACCGGGGAGCTGTTTTTT.

V gene TRBV27 combines with J gene TRBJ2-1; D is unresolved. Looked up from germline, CDR1 is MNHEY and CDR2 is SMNVEV (reference sequence). Trimming took off 6 bases at V and 4 bases at J, with 10 bases between the two ends. The CDR3 is made up of 13 amino acids. The CDR3 loop is CASSLQNYNEQFF. The CDR3 DNA is TGTGCCAGCAGCTTACAGAATTACAATGAGCAGTTCTTC.

The V call is TRBV10-3, the J call TRBJ2-3; possibly TRBD1 for D (8 bases). V was cut by 11 bases and J by 2 bases, with 23 bases left in between. Germline lookup yields CDR1 ENHRY and CDR2 SYGVKD. The CDR3 contains 16 residues. The CDR3 region has the DNA TGTGCCTCTTTAAGGGAGGGACAGGTTTACACAGATACGCAGTATTTT. Protein sequence: CASLREGQVYTDTQYF.

V usage is TRBV7-8 and J usage is TRBJ1-5; D gene uncertain. Trimming removed 4 bases at V and 5 bases at J, with 15 bases between. The CDR3 spans 15 residues. CDR1 SGHVS and CDR2 FQNEAQ come from the germline V gene. The CDR3 reads CASSSTDPSHQPQHF. DNA for the CDR3: TGTGCCAGCAGCTCGACCGACCCCTCCCATCAGCCCCAGCATTTT.

Comments on this clone: Other DNA sequences in the same sample also yield this CDR3. The CDR3 spells CASSLAGQGLETQYF. As DNA, the CDR3 is TGTGCCAGCAGCTTAGCGGGGCAGGGCCTCGAGACCCAGTACTTC. This chain joins TRBV7-6 and TRBJ2-5, with a possible D match to TRBD1 (5 bases). Trimming took off 0 bases at V and 5 bases at J, with 13 bases between the two ends. CDR1 is SGHVS and CDR2 is FNYEAQ in the germline V gene. CDR3 length equals 15 residues.

This clone was seen a few times. V and J are TRBV20-1 and TRBJ2-5; D perhaps matches TRBD1 (5 bases). V lost 6 bases and J 3 bases, leaving 8 bases between the germline ends. Germline V gene lookup returns CDR1 DFQATT and CDR2 SNEGSKA (reference sequence). This CDR3 contains 11 residues. CDR3 region: CSATREETQYF. CDR3 sequence (DNA): TGCAGTGCCACCAGGGAAGAGACCCAGTACTTC.

The chain carries TRBV19 and TRBJ2-5, with D tentatively TRBD1 (6 bases). V was shortened by 5 bases and J by 3 bases, with 10 bases between the two germline ends. The CDR3 has 13 amino acids. Germline CDR1 and CDR2: LNHDA and SQIVND (reference sequence). The CDR3 loop reads CASSRAGEETQYF. CDR3 bases: TGTGCCAGTAGTCGGGCAGGGGAAGAGACCCAGTACTTC. Supplemented by reference TRBV19 and TRBJ2-5, the full variable domain reads DGGITQSPKYLFRKEGQNVTLSCEQNLNHDAMYWYRQDPGQGLRLIYYSQIVNDFQKGDIAEGYSVSREKKESFPLTVTSAQKNPTAFYLCASSRAGEETQYFGPGTRLLVL.

This chain connects TRBV28 to TRBJ2-1; 9 bases match TRBD1. CDR3 length equals 15 residues. CDR1 is MDHEN and CDR2 is SYDVKM in the germline V gene. V was pared by 4 bases and J by 9 bases, with 10 bases of the junction left unmatched. CDR3 sequence (DNA): TGTGCCAGCAGTTCGCCCGGGACAGGGTCAGGTGAGCAGTTCTTC. Its protein product is CASSSPGTGSGEQFF.

There are a few counts of this clone. This sequence may be a read error, since a much larger clone differs from it by one base. The rearrangement joins TRBV30 to TRBJ2-7; possibly TRBD2 for D (5 bases). The germline V gene encodes CDR1 GTSNPN and CDR2 SVGIG (reference sequence). This CDR3 comprises 12 residues. Trimming took 3 bases from V and 4 from J, leaving 10 bases between them. In DNA, the CDR3 is TGTGCCTGGAGGGTAACGGGGTACGAGCAGTACTTC. It codes for CAWRVTGYEQYF.

This chain joins TRBV11-2 and TRBJ2-5; D unclear. Trimming cost V 0 bases and J 5 bases, with 7 bases left between them. The CDR3 runs 13 residues. Germline V gene lookup returns CDR1 SGHAT and CDR2 FQNNGV. CDR3 protein: CASSLEPEETQYF. The CDR3 DNA reads TGTGCCAGCAGCTTAGAGCCGGAGGAGACCCAGTACTTC.

The J gene is TRBJ1-2, the V gene TRBV29-1; 7 nucleotides match TRBD1. Looked up from germline, CDR1 is SQVTM and CDR2 is ANQGSEA. The V segment lost 4 bases and the J segment 0 bases; nucleotides outside the gene matches: 8. The CDR3 has 15 amino acids. CDR3 in DNA: TGCAGCGTTGTGATTAAGGGGACAGCTAACTATGGCTACACCTTC. It is translated as CSVVIKGTANYGYTF.

This clone turned up a few times. The chain combines TRBV7-2 with TRBJ2-3; 8 bases map to TRBD1. The CDR3 length is 15 residues. The germline gives CDR1 SGHTA, CDR2 FQGNSA. Trimming removed 5 bases from V and 4 bases from J; junction bases left unmatched: 8. The CDR3 DNA reads as TGTGCCAGCAGCCCACCTCCAGGGGGCGCAGATACGCAGTATTTT. Protein sequence: CASSPPPGGADTQYF. The full variable domain, in which reference TRBV7-2 and TRBJ2-3 provide the parts outside the CDR3, is GAGVSQSPSNKVTEKGKDVELRCDPISGHTALYWYRQSLGQGLEFLIYFQGNSAPDKSGLPSDRFSAERTGGSVSTLTIQRTQQEDSAVYLCASSPPPGGADTQYFGPGTRLTVL.